Below, one T cell receptor (beta chain) is given with its context. Its antigen is unidentified. The sample originates from a study of cytomegalovirus exposure and HLA in healthy donors. Profiling relied on immunoSEQ multiplex PCR, and the TCRdb table lists in-frame clones only, not all of them. Among around 240,000 clones listed, 90% were seen once. The donors were members of the validation cohort, which comprised under 150 subjects and was separate from the first cohort of roughly 700 subjects. General study findings and limits: Most TCR sequences showed up rarely, but some public TCRs showed up in many donors. Some TCR beta chains (164 of them) were listed as cytomegalovirus-associated. That first-cohort TCR clusters tended to co-occur in the 95 to 150 validation repertoires was found in a later analysis.

The CDR3 loop spans 16 amino acids. With 6 bases removed from V and 1 base from J, the gap between germline ends came to 18 bases. CDR1 MNHEY and CDR2 SMNVEV come from the germline V gene (reference sequence). Sequenced input: PBMCs. This TCR was recovered from a woman younger than 30 in good health and CMV-seronegative. V usage is TRBV27 and J usage is TRBJ1-1; tentatively, D is TRBD1 (5 bases). CDR3 sequence (DNA): TGTGCCAGCAGCCTCGGGGGATGGGCAGGGAACACTGAAGCTTTCTTT. Translated, it gives CASSLGGWAGNTEAFF.